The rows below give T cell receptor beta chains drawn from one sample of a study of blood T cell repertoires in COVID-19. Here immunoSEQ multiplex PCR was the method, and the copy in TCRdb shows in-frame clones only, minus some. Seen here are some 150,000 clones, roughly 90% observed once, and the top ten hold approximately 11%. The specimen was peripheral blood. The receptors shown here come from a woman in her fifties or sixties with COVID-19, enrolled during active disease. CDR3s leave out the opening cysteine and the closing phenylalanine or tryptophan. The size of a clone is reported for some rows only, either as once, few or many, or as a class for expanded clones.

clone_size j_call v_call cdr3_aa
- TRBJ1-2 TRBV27 ASSITTGNYYGYT
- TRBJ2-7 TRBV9 ASSVALMAGEQY
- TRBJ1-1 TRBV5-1 ASSLSMNTEAF
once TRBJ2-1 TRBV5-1 ASSIQQNEQF
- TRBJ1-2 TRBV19 ASSIAWAGGIYGYT
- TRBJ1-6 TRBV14 ASSQGGQERLH
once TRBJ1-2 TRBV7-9 ASSFKGSDYGYT
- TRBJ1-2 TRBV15 ATSGSPGHRSDYGYT
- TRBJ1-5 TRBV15 ATSAGKTGTNQPQH
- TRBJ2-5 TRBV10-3 AISEFLADQGETQY
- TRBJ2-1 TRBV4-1 ASSQDRAGGHGEQF
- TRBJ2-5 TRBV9 ASSAYGTGEETQY
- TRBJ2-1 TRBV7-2 ASSLHTSGTYNEQF
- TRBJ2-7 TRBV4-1 ASRWAGPSIYEQY
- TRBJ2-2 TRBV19 ASSTRTGGTGELF
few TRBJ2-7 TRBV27 ASSLMAEAVEQY
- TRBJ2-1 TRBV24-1 ATSALRGLAGGSFYNEQF
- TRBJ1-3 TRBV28 ASSPQGTAGNTIY
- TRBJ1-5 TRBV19 ASSIEPTGVSQPQH
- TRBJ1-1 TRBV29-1 STRQGEGTEAF
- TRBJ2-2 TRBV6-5 ASRLAGEITGELF
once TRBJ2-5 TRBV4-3 ASSQVSPSDSKETQY
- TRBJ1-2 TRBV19 ASSIPRGVYGYT
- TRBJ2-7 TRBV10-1 ASRTGQSSSGRRREQY
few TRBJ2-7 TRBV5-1 ASSLRASFRYEQY
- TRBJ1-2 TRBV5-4 ASSSQGEDSYT
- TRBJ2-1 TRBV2 ASRGGVLSYNEQF
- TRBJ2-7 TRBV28 ASSLPGYEQY
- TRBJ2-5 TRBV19 ASSIHGTGRETQY
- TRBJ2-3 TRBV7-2 ASSPLDFLIIGDTQY
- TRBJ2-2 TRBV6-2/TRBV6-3 ASSYSLAGGTGELF
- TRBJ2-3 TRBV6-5 ASSYGGYTDTQY
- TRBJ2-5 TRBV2 ASTGSGETQY
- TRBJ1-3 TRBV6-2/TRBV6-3 ASRLGDTGSGNTIY
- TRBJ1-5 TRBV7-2 ASSLGGAINQPQH
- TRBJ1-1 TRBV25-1 ASSSGLKDIEAF
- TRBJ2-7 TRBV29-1 SFSSGSSSYEQY
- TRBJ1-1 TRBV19 ASSPDLSTEAF
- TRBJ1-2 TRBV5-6 ASSSEERYGYT
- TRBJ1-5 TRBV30 AWRHPGGSNQPQH
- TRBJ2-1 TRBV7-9 ASSLQGIHEQF
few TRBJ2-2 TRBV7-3 ASSLLWQGEIGELF
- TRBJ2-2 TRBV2 ASTPKGAGELF
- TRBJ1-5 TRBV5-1 ASSLREGEQPQH
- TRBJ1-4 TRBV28 ASSFYGLGGEKLF
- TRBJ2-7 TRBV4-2 ASSPRTSGTLSYEQY
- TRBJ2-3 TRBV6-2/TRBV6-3 ASSYKAEEIRTDTQY
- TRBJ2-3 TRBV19 ASSIARGGTDTQY
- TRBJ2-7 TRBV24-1 ATSDSTSPVEQY
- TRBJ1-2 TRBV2 ASRIRDTNYGYT
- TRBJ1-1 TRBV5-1 ASSIDRGTEAF